Included here is one TCR beta chain sequence, with context. Its antigen remains unidentified. This sample was included in a study of graft-versus-host responses after intestinal transplantation. The overall study: Induction using anti-thymocyte globulin, followed by tacrolimus and steroids for two to three years, was given to all recipients.

Only in-frame clones appear in the TCRdb table, and some are missing; sequencing was by immunoSEQ multiplex PCR. The sample holds about 100,000 clones, 87% seen once. Trimming cost V 4 bases and J 1 base; bases outside gene matches: 11. Germline CDR1 reads SNHLY; CDR2 reads FYNNEI. The CDR3 length is 17 residues. This chain joins TRBV2 and TRBJ2-5; TRBD2 agrees at 8 bases. The source of this sequence is a human donor who was the organ donor for an intestinal transplant. The sample consisted of unstimulated CD4+ T cells sorted from spleen or lymph node cells, taken before transplant. The CDR3 region has the DNA TGTGCCAGCAGTGCATATGGGCGGGGGGCCTCCCAAGAGACCCAGTACTTC. Encoded protein: CASSAYGRGASQETQYF.